This T cell receptor (beta chain) was retrieved from a study of human T cells and chemical hapten exposure. Background on the study: Skin on the upper inner arm, roughly 2 cm by roughly 2 cm in size, was sensitized with 2% DPC. Per-sample TCR yield variation was attributed mainly to small pooled library volume differences.

TCRdb ran MiXCR on the RACE reads and lists one entry per CDR3 protein. Of approximately 70,000 distinct CDR3 sequences listed, approximately 9.8% are singletons. In this sample, this clonotype turned up many times. What it binds is unknown. The study's findings and limits: TCRs above 1 in 1000 frequency did not change with DPC sensitization. Donors' alopecia may make their immune response differ from healthy people's.

The time point here: patch test 1, 2 weeks after DPC sensitization. Treatment indicated: therapeutic diphenylcyclopropenone sensitization with weekly scalp DPC. Germline loops: CDR1 SEHNR, CDR2 FQNEAQ (reference sequence). J was trimmed by 2 bases and V by 5 bases; bases with no gene match: 8. This CDR3 region has 16 residues. The source is a woman between 40 and 50 years old with alopecia areata. Some clones in this sample may be carry-over from other donors' samples. J is TRBJ2-2 and V is TRBV7-9, with 7 bases identical to TRBD2. The sample was whole blood, taken in connection with sensitization to the hapten diphenylcyclopropenone (DPC). In DNA form, the CDR3 reads TGTGCCAGCAGCCCTAGAGCGGGGATCAACACCGGGGAGCTGTTTTTT. It codes for CASSPRAGINTGELFF.